These 23 T cell receptor beta chains came from one sample sequenced in a study of blood T cell repertoires in COVID-19. Generated by immunoSEQ multiplex PCR, the TCRdb table keeps only in-frame clones and is missing some. The table includes roughly 250,000 clones, around 89% detected once. The sample taken for sequencing was PBMCs or T cells enriched from blood (not recorded which). The receptors here all came from a man aged 40-55 years who had recovered from COVID-19.

This rearrangement joins TRBV5-4 to TRBJ2-6; TRBD1 might be the D (6 bases). The CDR3 length is 16 residues. CDR1 and CDR2 (germline): SGHNT, YYREEE (reference sequence). V was clipped by 0 bases and J by 0 bases, with 7 bases between them. The CDR3: CASSLGGPSGANVLTF. Written as DNA, the CDR3 is TGTGCCAGCAGCTTGGGGGGGCCCTCTGGGGCCAACGTCCTGACTTTC.

The chain employs TRBV19 and TRBJ1-4, with D tentatively TRBD1 (6 bases). The CDR3 length is 16 residues. From germline, CDR1 is LNHDA and CDR2 SQIVND (reference sequence). V was pared by 2 bases and J by 0 bases, with 10 bases between. The CDR3 sequence: CASSIRWTATNEKLFF. In DNA form, the CDR3 reads TGTGCCAGTAGTATACGGTGGACAGCAACTAATGAAAAACTGTTTTTT.

DNA of the CDR3: TGTGCCAGCAGCTTAGGTGTAGGGGTCAATCAGCCCCAGCATTTT. Its translation is CASSLGVGVNQPQHF. J is TRBJ1-5 and V is TRBV7-9; tentative D call: TRBD1 (5 bases). The CDR3 contains 15 residues. From germline, CDR1 is SEHNR and CDR2 FQNEAQ (reference sequence). V dropped 1 base and J dropped 3 bases, with 10 bases sitting between them.

This chain joins TRBV5-5 and TRBJ2-5; TRBD1 matches at 9 bases. Trimming took 3 bases from V and 2 from J; bases not matched to a gene: 8. The CDR3 runs to 16 residues. Germline CDR1 is SGHKS and CDR2 is YYEKEE (reference sequence). DNA for the CDR3: TGTGCCAGCAGCTACGAACCGGGACAGGGTCAAGAGACCCAGTACTTC. This gives the protein CASSYEPGQGQETQYF.

This chain links TRBV7-3 with TRBJ2-1; TRBD2 matches 7 bases. Germline lookup yields CDR1 SGHTA and CDR2 FQGTGA. J was trimmed by 5 bases and V by 5 bases; bases with no gene match: 9. This CDR3 contains 15 residues. For the CDR3, the DNA is TGTGCCAGCAGCCGCGGGAGTACTCCCAACAATGAGCAGTTCTTC. It is translated as CASSRGSTPNNEQFF.

The chain joins TRBV12-3 or TRBV12-4 to TRBJ1-1, with a tentative D call TRBD1 (5 bases). V lost 6 bases to trimming and J lost 8 bases, with 10 bases between them. This CDR3 has 11 residues. The CDR3 sequence: CASRTAGEAFF. CDR3 sequence (DNA): TGTGCCAGCAGAACCGCAGGGGAAGCTTTCTTT.

This chain links TRBV11-1 with TRBJ2-3; 7 nucleotides line up with TRBD2. This CDR3 is built from 13 residues. Germline CDR1 and CDR2: SGHAT and FQDESV (reference sequence). The ends lost 3 bases at V and 8 bases at J; junction bases unmatched: 5. The CDR3 loop reads CASSFAGAPTQYF. CDR3 nucleotides: TGTGCCAGCAGCTTCGCGGGAGCGCCTACGCAGTATTTT.

The chain links TRBV9 to TRBJ2-3; TRBD2 matches at 9 bases. The CDR3 totals 17 residues. The germline V gene has CDR1 SGDLS and CDR2 YYNGEE. The trim removed 4 bases at V and 0 bases at J, leaving 9 bases unmatched. For the CDR3, the DNA is TGTGCCAGCAGCCTGTTAGGGGCGGGGGGGAGCACAGATACGCAGTATTTT. Its protein product is CASSLLGAGGSTDTQYF.

This clone was observed a handful of times. This chain connects TRBV11-3 to TRBJ1-1; D is unclear. The V end lost 0 bases, the J end lost 11 bases, and 13 bases lay between the germline ends. CDR1 and CDR2 from the germline V gene are SGHNT and YENEEA. This CDR3 comprises 13 residues. CDR3 DNA sequence: TGTGCCAGCAGCTTAGATAGTGCGGGGTCGGCTTTCTTT. This translates into CASSLDSAGSAFF.

The V gene is TRBV5-1, the J gene TRBJ2-7; 8 bases line up with TRBD1. The CDR3 runs to 15 residues. After removal of 0 bases from V and 4 bases from J, the junction contained 6 bases not matched to a gene. Per germline, CDR1 SGHRS and CDR2 YFSETQ. For the CDR3, the DNA is TGCGCCAGCAGCTTGGAGGGGACAGGCGATTACGAGCAGTACTTC. It codes for CASSLEGTGDYEQYF.

Here the CDR3 DNA reads TGTGCCAGCAGTTTCGGACAGGGGATTAACACTGAAGCTTTCTTT. It encodes CASSFGQGINTEAFF. The rearrangement joins TRBV27 to TRBJ1-1, with TRBD1 identical over 9 bases. Germline V gene data show CDR1 as MNHEY and CDR2 as SMNVEV (reference sequence). This CDR3 comprises 15 residues. V trimming: 3 bases; J trimming: 2 bases; junction bases outside the gene matches: 4.

The J gene is TRBJ2-7, the V gene TRBV9, with TRBD2 matching 9 bases. J gave up 3 bases and V 1 base, and 2 bases lay outside the gene matches. CDR3 length: 14 residues. Germline-derived CDR1 and CDR2 are SGDLS and YYNGEE. The DNA for the CDR3 is TGTGCCAGCAGCGTAAGCGGGGGGCGCTACGAGCAGTACTTC. Translated: CASSVSGGRYEQYF.

The chain has TRBV9 and TRBJ2-5; 11 bases agree with TRBD2. After removal of 0 bases from V and 4 bases from J, the junction contained 5 bases not matched to a gene. The CDR3 runs to 16 residues. CDR1 and CDR2 (germline): SGDLS, YYNGEE. The CDR3 bases are TGTGCCAGCAGCGTAGTCGTAGCGGGGGGGACAGAGACCCAGTACTTC. Protein product: CASSVVVAGGTETQYF.

V is TRBV6-5 and J is TRBJ2-7; 7 bases line up with TRBD1. There are 15 residues in the CDR3. The ends lost 2 bases at V and 4 bases at J; junction bases unmatched: 8. Germline assignment: CDR1 MNHEY and CDR2 SVGAGI. The CDR3 DNA reads TGTGCCAGCAGTTACACCCCGGGACAGTCTTACGAGCAGTACTTC. As protein: CASSYTPGQSYEQYF.

The chain uses TRBV7-3 and TRBJ2-1; 7 bases agree with TRBD1. CDR3 length equals 15 residues. Germline CDR1 SGHTA, CDR2 FQGTGA. Trimming took 1 base from V and 5 from J; bases not matched to a gene: 5. This CDR3 is CASSLIVGGNNEQFF. CDR3 in DNA: TGTGCCAGCAGCTTAATTGTAGGGGGCAACAATGAGCAGTTCTTC.

This clone was seen just once. The chain is built from TRBV5-4 and TRBJ2-7; D perhaps matches TRBD2 (6 bases). CDR1 and CDR2 (germline): SGHNT, YYREEE (reference sequence). The CDR3 contains 15 residues. Trimming cost V 4 bases and J 6 bases, with 20 bases left between them. CDR3 nucleotide sequence: TGTGCCAGCAGCCCCCCCCGGACTACGACAAGCGAGCAGTACTTC. The encoded protein is CASSPPRTTTSEQYF.

The V and J genes are TRBV19 and TRBJ1-5; possibly TRBD1 for D (5 bases). This CDR3 has 15 amino acids. Trimming removed 1 base from V and 10 bases from J, with 17 bases in between. The germline V gene encodes CDR1 LNHDA and CDR2 SQIVND (reference sequence). CDR3 protein: CASSIGGTPGYPQHF. Written as DNA, the CDR3 is TGTGCCAGTAGTATAGGGGGGACTCCGGGGTACCCCCAGCATTTT.

V gene TRBV5-1 combines with J gene TRBJ1-5, with TRBD1 as a possible D gene (5 bases). CDR3 size: 13 residues. Trimming cost V 2 bases and J 7 bases, with 10 bases left between them. Germline V gives CDR1 SGHRS, CDR2 YFSETQ. For the CDR3, the DNA is TGCGCCAGCAGCTTTCGGGGGGAACAGCCCCAGCATTTT. Translating it yields CASSFRGEQPQHF.

This sequence joins TRBV19 and TRBJ2-1, with 11 bases lining up with TRBD2. Germline-derived CDR1 and CDR2 are LNHDA and SQIVND (reference sequence). The CDR3 has 18 residues. V shed 1 base and J 0 bases; nucleotides not matched to a gene: 5. The CDR3 loop is CASSIGWGLAVSYNEQFF. For the CDR3, the DNA is TGTGCCAGTAGTATAGGTTGGGGACTAGCGGTCTCCTACAATGAGCAGTTCTTC.

This chain joins TRBV4-3 and TRBJ1-6, with TRBD1 matching over 8 bases. CDR1 LGHNA and CDR2 YSLEER come from the germline V gene. Losses at the gene ends were 5 bases for V and 8 bases for J; bases not matched to a gene: 8. This CDR3 is built from 15 residues. The CDR3: CASSSTGGSYSPLHF. CDR3 DNA sequence: TGCGCCAGCAGCTCAACAGGGGGAAGTTATTCACCCCTCCACTTT.

The chain carries TRBV6-6 and TRBJ2-7, with 8 bases that match TRBD1. Germline V gene lookup returns CDR1 MNHNY and CDR2 SVGAGI (reference sequence). With V trimmed by 6 bases and J by 3 bases, 4 bases remained unmatched. This CDR3 has 13 amino acids. The CDR3 DNA follows: TGTGCCAGCAGCGGGACAGGAGTCTACGAGCAGTACTTC. Translating gives CASSGTGVYEQYF.

This sequence joins TRBV4-2 and TRBJ2-2; the match to TRBD2 covers 12 bases. Germline-derived CDR1 and CDR2 are LGHNA and YNFKEQ. CDR3 length: 15 residues. Germline trimming cut 6 bases from V and 7 bases from J; bases unmatched to any gene: 6. CDR3 region: CASSPRLAGDGELFF. Here the CDR3 DNA reads TGTGCCAGCAGTCCCAGACTAGCGGGAGACGGGGAGCTGTTTTTT.

About this clone: This sample includes further DNA sequences coding for the same CDR3. The chain combines TRBV4-1 with TRBJ2-7, with 7 bases that match TRBD1. CDR1 and CDR2 from the germline V gene are MGHRA and YSYEKL. There are 15 residues in the CDR3. Trimming cost V 0 bases and J 2 bases; bases outside gene matches: 4. In DNA, the CDR3 is TGCGCCAGCAGCCAAGATCCGGGACAGACCTACGAGCAGTACTTC. It encodes CASSQDPGQTYEQYF.